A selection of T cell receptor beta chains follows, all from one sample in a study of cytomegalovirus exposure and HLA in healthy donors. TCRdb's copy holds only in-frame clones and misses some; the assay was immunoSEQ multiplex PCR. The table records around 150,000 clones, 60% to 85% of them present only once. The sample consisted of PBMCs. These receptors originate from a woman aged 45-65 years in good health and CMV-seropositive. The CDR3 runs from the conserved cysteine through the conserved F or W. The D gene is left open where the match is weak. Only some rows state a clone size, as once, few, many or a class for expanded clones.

CDR3: CASSVPRDRANTGELFF
DNA: TGTGCCAGCAGCGTTCCGCGGGACAGGGCGAACACCGGGGAGCTGTTTTTT
J: TRBJ2-2
size: NA
V: TRBV9
D: TRBD1

CDR3: CASGRSKTSGDNEQFF
DNA: TGTGCTAGTGGTCGGAGCAAGACTAGCGGGGACAATGAGCAGTTCTTC
J: TRBJ2-1
size: once
V: TRBV12-5
D: TRBD2

CDR3: CASSLSGNNSPLHF
DNA: TGCGCCAGCAGCTTATCAGGGAATAATTCACCCCTCCACTTT
J: TRBJ1-6
size: NA
V: TRBV5-1
D: NA

CDR3: CASSPLPGRYGYTF
DNA: TGTGCCAGCTCACCACTACCAGGTCGATATGGCTACACCTTC
J: TRBJ1-2
size: once
V: TRBV18
D: NA

CDR3: CAISDRGSNQPQHF
DNA: TGTGCCATCAGTGACCGGGGGAGCAATCAGCCCCAGCATTTT
J: TRBJ1-5
size: NA
V: TRBV10-3
D: NA

CDR3: CASSLQLEGGYTF
DNA: TGTGCCAGCAGCTTGCAATTGGAGGGGGGCTACACCTTC
J: TRBJ1-2
size: NA
V: TRBV7-9
D: NA

CDR3: CASSRNGATGVGSNTEAFF
DNA: TGTGCCAGCTCACGAAACGGGGCGACAGGGGTGGGTTCGAACACTGAAGCTTTCTTT
J: TRBJ1-1
size: NA
V: TRBV18
D: TRBD1

CDR3: CASSQGPTNTGELFF
DNA: TGCGCCAGCAGCCAAGGGCCAACGAACACCGGGGAGCTGTTTTTT
J: TRBJ2-2
size: NA
V: TRBV4-1
D: NA

CDR3: CASSLGASTEAFF
DNA: TGCGCCAGCAGCTTGGGGGCAAGCACTGAAGCTTTCTTT
J: TRBJ1-1
size: NA
V: TRBV5-1
D: NA

CDR3: CASSAGQRGTDTQYF
DNA: TGTGCCAGCAGCGCGGGACAGCGAGGCACAGATACGCAGTATTTT
J: TRBJ2-3
size: NA
V: TRBV9
D: TRBD1

CDR3: CASGLVLGQVNTEAFF
DNA: TGTGCTAGTGGTTTGGTACTGGGACAGGTCAACACTGAAGCTTTCTTT
J: TRBJ1-1
size: NA
V: TRBV12-5
D: TRBD1

CDR3: CASSQAGRKTQHF
DNA: TGCGCCAGCAGCCAAGCGGGGAGGAAGACCCAGCATTTT
J: TRBJ1-5
size: NA
V: TRBV4-1
D: NA

CDR3: CSVAGTSGYTDTQYF
DNA: TGCAGCGTGGCCGGGACTAGCGGGTACACAGATACGCAGTATTTT
J: TRBJ2-3
size: NA
V: TRBV29-1
D: TRBD2

CDR3: CASSRGDRDGYTF
DNA: TGCGCCAGCAGCCGGGGGGACAGGGACGGCTACACCTTC
J: TRBJ1-2
size: once
V: TRBV5-1
D: TRBD1

CDR3: CASSLAYRGGTEAFF
DNA: TGTGCCAGCAGCTTAGCGTACAGGGGTGGCACTGAAGCTTTCTTT
J: TRBJ1-1
size: NA
V: TRBV7-8
D: TRBD1

CDR3: CASSWGDSNQPQHF
DNA: TGTGCCAGCAGCTGGGGAGATAGCAATCAGCCCCAGCATTTT
J: TRBJ1-5
size: once
V: TRBV7-9
D: NA

CDR3: CASSSQGIGGELFF
DNA: TGTGCCAGCAGTTCACAGGGGATTGGCGGGGAGCTGTTTTTT
J: TRBJ2-2
size: NA
V: TRBV2
D: TRBD1

CDR3: CASSQGQALTTNSPLHF
DNA: TGCGCCAGCAGCCAAGGACAGGCGCTCACCACTAATTCACCCCTCCACTTT
J: TRBJ1-6
size: NA
V: TRBV4-1
D: NA

CDR3: CASSDPLGRGDTEAFF
DNA: TGTGCCAGCAGTGACCCGTTAGGCAGGGGTGACACTGAAGCTTTCTTT
J: TRBJ1-1
size: NA
V: TRBV2
D: NA

CDR3: CASSVGEEYGYTF
DNA: TGTGCCAGCAGTGTAGGGGAGGAGTATGGCTACACCTTC
J: TRBJ1-2
size: NA
V: TRBV4-2
D: NA

CDR3: CASKKDSPGGDEQFF
DNA: TGTGCCAGCAAGAAGGACAGCCCTGGGGGCGATGAGCAGTTCTTC
J: TRBJ2-1
size: NA
V: TRBV2
D: NA

CDR3: CASSRTSGDNEQFF
DNA: TGTGCCAGTAGTAGGACTAGCGGGGACAATGAGCAGTTCTTC
J: TRBJ2-1
size: NA
V: TRBV19
D: TRBD2

CDR3: CASSITATNEKLFF
DNA: TGTGCCAGTAGTATAACTGCAACTAATGAAAAACTGTTTTTT
J: TRBJ1-4
size: NA
V: TRBV19
D: NA

CDR3: CASSYSRQGATGYTF
DNA: TGTGCCAGCAGTTACTCGAGGCAGGGGGCGACCGGCTACACCTTC
J: TRBJ1-2
size: NA
V: TRBV6-5
D: TRBD1

CDR3: CASSQAQVDNEQFF
DNA: TGCGCCAGCAGCCAAGCTCAGGTCGACAATGAGCAGTTCTTC
J: TRBJ2-1
size: NA
V: TRBV4-1
D: NA

CDR3: CAWTRLAAGELFF
DNA: TGTGCCTGGACCCGACTAGCGGCCGGGGAGCTGTTTTTT
J: TRBJ2-2
size: few
V: TRBV30
D: TRBD2

CDR3: CASSLRTGGADRGYTF
DNA: TGTGCCAGCAGCTTACGGACAGGGGGCGCCGACCGGGGCTACACCTTC
J: TRBJ1-2
size: NA
V: TRBV7-8
D: TRBD1

CDR3: CASSSGTGGITEAFF
DNA: TGTGCCAGCAGCTCCGGGACAGGGGGCATTACTGAAGCTTTCTTT
J: TRBJ1-1
size: few
V: TRBV9
D: TRBD1

CDR3: CASSLSGGASYEQYF
DNA: TGCGCCAGCAGCTTGTCTGGGGGCGCCTCCTACGAGCAGTACTTC
J: TRBJ2-7
size: NA
V: TRBV5-1
D: NA

CDR3: CASSMGSSTGFKVSHQPQHF
DNA: TGTGCCAGTAGTATGGGATCCTCGACAGGGTTCAAAGTATCACATCAGCCCCAGCATTTT
J: TRBJ1-5
size: few
V: TRBV19
D: TRBD1

CDR3: CASSDRVTLDTGELFF
DNA: TGTGCCAGCAGCGACAGGGTAACCTTGGACACCGGGGAGCTGTTTTTT
J: TRBJ2-2
size: NA
V: TRBV5-6
D: TRBD1

CDR3: CASSPRPGTSGGYSYNEQFF
DNA: TGTGCCAGCAGCCCACGTCCCGGGACTAGCGGGGGTTACTCCTACAATGAGCAGTTCTTC
J: TRBJ2-1
size: NA
V: TRBV5-5
D: TRBD2

CDR3: CAGRDSPTGELFF
DNA: TGTGCCGGACGGGACTCTCCCACCGGGGAGCTGTTTTTT
J: TRBJ2-2
size: NA
V: TRBV2
D: NA

CDR3: CASSETGGIEQYF
DNA: TGCGCCAGCAGTGAGACTGGAGGAATAGAGCAGTACTTC
J: TRBJ2-7
size: many
V: TRBV10-1
D: NA

CDR3: CASSVPGGRNYGYTF
DNA: TGTGCCAGCAGTGTTCCCGGTGGCAGGAACTATGGCTACACCTTC
J: TRBJ1-2
size: once
V: TRBV5-6
D: NA

CDR3: CASSFGTSAYEQYF
DNA: TGTGCCAGCAGCTTTGGGACTAGCGCTTACGAGCAGTACTTC
J: TRBJ2-7
size: NA
V: TRBV11-2
D: TRBD2

CDR3: CASSPQAGLYHEQYF
DNA: TGCGCCAGCAGCCCTCAAGCCGGACTATACCACGAGCAGTACTTC
J: TRBJ2-7
size: NA
V: TRBV5-1
D: NA

CDR3: CASSYLAGGPAGELFF
DNA: TGTGCCAGCAGCTATCTAGCGGGGGGGCCGGCCGGGGAGCTGTTTTTT
J: TRBJ2-2
size: NA
V: TRBV7-2
D: TRBD2

CDR3: CASLTGQETQYF
DNA: TGTGCCAGCCTAACAGGCCAAGAGACCCAGTACTTC
J: TRBJ2-5
size: once
V: TRBV2
D: NA

CDR3: CASSIYRGGTEAFF
DNA: TGTGCCAGTAGTATCTACAGGGGAGGCACTGAAGCTTTCTTT
J: TRBJ1-1
size: NA
V: TRBV19
D: TRBD1

CDR3: CASSPGARGNWVNEKLFF
DNA: TGTGCCAGCAGCCCAGGGGCCAGAGGCAATTGGGTTAATGAAAAACTGTTTTTT
J: TRBJ1-4
size: NA
V: TRBV7-9
D: NA

CDR3: CASSQGTSVDTQYF
DNA: TGCGCCAGCAGCCAGGGGACTTCCGTAGATACGCAGTATTTT
J: TRBJ2-3
size: few
V: TRBV4-1
D: NA